The 28 T cell receptor beta chains given below trace back to one sample, sequenced in a study of blood T cells in healthy people across ages. Through a sample-barcoded 5' primer and a J-beta primer mix, a second PCR was run for about 6 to 11 cycles. TCRdb independently ran MiXCR on the 5' RACE reads; one entry per CDR3 protein. The repertoire holds roughly 1.6 million distinct CDR3 sequences, with roughly 32% as singletons. The specimen sequenced was blood. These receptor sequences come from a woman aged 30 to 39 in good health.

This clonotype was found once. This chain links TRBV10-3 with TRBJ2-2, with D perhaps TRBD1 (6 bases). The V and J ends lost 5 bases and 7 bases respectively, with 23 bases between them. This CDR3 has 17 amino acids. Germline CDR1 is ENHRY and CDR2 is SYGVKD. Here the CDR3 DNA reads TGTGCCATCAGTCGCGAGCTCAAGAGGGGGACGGGCGGGGAGCTGTTTTTT. Protein product: CAISRELKRGTGGELFF.

This chain connects TRBV5-6 to TRBJ2-1; TRBD2 matches 8 bases. CDR1 and CDR2 (germline): SGHDT, YYEEEE. J lost 9 bases, V lost 2 bases, and 7 bases had no gene match. The CDR3 contains 14 residues. The CDR3 region has the DNA TGTGCCAGCAGCTTCACGGGACTAGGGTTTGAGCAGTTCTTC. It encodes CASSFTGLGFEQFF.

This sequence joins TRBV6-2 or TRBV6-3 and TRBJ2-3; no definite D call. Germline CDR1 reads MNHEY; CDR2 reads SVGEGT. The CDR3 has 15 residues. Trimming cost V 2 bases and J 0 bases, with 9 bases left between them. The CDR3, as DNA: TGTGCCAGCAGTTACGTTTTTTCTAGCACAGATACGCAGTATTTT. It specifies CASSYVFSSTDTQYF.

As DNA, the CDR3 is TGTGCCAGCAGCTCCTTAACTAGCGGGATAGCAGATACGCAGTATTTT. Encoded protein: CASSSLTSGIADTQYF. The rearrangement uses TRBV7-9 and TRBJ2-3; 10 bases line up with TRBD2. The CDR3 is made up of 16 amino acids. CDR1 and CDR2 (germline): SEHNR, FQNEAQ (reference sequence). V lost 4 bases, J lost 4 bases, and 8 bases stayed unmatched. The entire variable domain, with the rest obtained from reference TRBV7-9 and TRBJ2-3, is as follows: DTGVSQNPRHKITKRGQNVTFRCDPISEHNRLYWYRQTLGQGPEFLTYFQNEAQLEKSRLLSDRFSAERPKGSFSTLEIQRTEQGDSAMYLCASSSLTSGIADTQYFGPGTRLTVL.

This clonotype showed up just a few times. Germline is not matched at one junction end, which may reflect a read error. This chain connects TRBV6-5 to TRBJ1-2; D might be TRBD1 (6 bases). The CDR3 totals 14 residues. Germline CDR1 reads MNHEY; CDR2 reads SVGAGI. CDR3 nucleotide sequence: TGTGCCGGCAGCCTGGGGGGCACTAACTATGGCTACACCTTC. Encoded protein: CAGSLGGTNYGYTF.

This clonotype was detected a few times. The V gene is TRBV9, the J gene TRBJ2-3; TRBD1 matches at 11 bases. The CDR3 length is 15 residues. Germline CDR1 reads SGDLS; CDR2 reads YYNGEE. Trimming cost V 2 bases and J 4 bases; bases outside gene matches: 3. The CDR3 nucleotides read TGTGCCAGCAGCGTCGGGGGACAGGGGGCAGATACGCAGTATTTT. It translates to CASSVGGQGADTQYF.

The chain combines TRBV7-8 with TRBJ1-1, with 8 bases aligning to TRBD1. V lost 0 bases and J lost 3; bases outside the gene matches: 3. The CDR3 contains 15 residues. Germline V lookup: CDR1 SGHVS, CDR2 FQNEAQ. The DNA of the CDR3 is TGTGCCAGCAGCTTAGCGACAGGGGCGGACACTGAAGCTTTCTTT. Amino acid sequence: CASSLATGADTEAFF.

On this clonotype: A much larger clonotype is one base distant, so this may be a read error. This sequence joins TRBV18 and TRBJ2-3; TRBD1 matches 8 bases. The length of the CDR3 is 15 residues. Germline V lookup: CDR1 KGHSH, CDR2 LQKENI. The CDR3 DNA reads TGTGCCAGCTCACCTGGACTACCAGGGACAGGTACGCAGTATTTT. Residues: CASSPGLPGTGTQYF. Complete variable domain (other parts from reference TRBV18 and TRBJ2-3): NAGVMQNPRHLVRRRGQEARLRCSPMKGHSHVYWYRQLPEEGLKFMVYLQKENIIDESGMPKERFSAEFPKEGPSILRIQQVVRGDSAAYFCASSPGLPGTGTQYFGPGTRLTVL.

The gene calls are TRBV6-6 and TRBJ2-1; D possibly matches TRBD1 or TRBD2 (7 bases each). CDR3 length: 15 residues. In germline, CDR1 is MNHNY, CDR2 SVGAGI (reference sequence). V lost 3 bases to trimming and J lost 6 bases, with 15 bases between them. The CDR3 DNA reads as TGTGCCAGCAGTTATTCAGCGGGGACAGTCAATGAGCAGTTCTTC. Translation gives CASSYSAGTVNEQFF.

This clonotype showed up just once. This chain links TRBV30 with TRBJ2-5, with 8 bases identical to TRBD2. CDR1 is GTSNPN, CDR2 SVGIG, per germline (reference sequence). The CDR3 runs to 15 residues. J was trimmed by 1 base and V by 3 bases; bases with no gene match: 7. The CDR3 DNA sequence: TGTGCCTGGAGGACGGGAGGGGTGCGCCAAGAGACCCAGTACTTC. Protein sequence: CAWRTGGVRQETQYF.

This clonotype was detected only a few times. The chain links TRBV20-1 to TRBJ2-3, with 7 bases fitting TRBD2. V gave up 7 bases and J gave up 2 bases; unmatched junction bases: 6. Germline V gives CDR1 DFQATT, CDR2 SNEGSKA (reference sequence). The CDR3 has 13 amino acids. CDR3 coding DNA: TGCAGTGGGTTAGCGGGTACCACAGATACGCAGTATTTT. Translation gives CSGLAGTTDTQYF.

This clonotype was found a few times. The V and J genes are TRBV27 and TRBJ2-7; D is possibly TRBD1 (5 bases). Germline loops: CDR1 MNHEY, CDR2 SMNVEV (reference sequence). CDR3 length: 15 residues. Trimming took 5 bases from V and 3 from J, leaving 17 bases between them. CDR3 protein: CASSPEGELGYEQYF. CDR3 bases: TGTGCCAGCAGTCCAGAAGGGGAATTAGGCTACGAGCAGTACTTC.

The chain has TRBV7-2 and TRBJ2-3; TRBD2 agrees at 7 bases. CDR1 and CDR2 (germline): SGHTA, FQGNSA. The CDR3 sequence is 12 residues long. V shed 1 base, J shed 14 bases, and the junction held 6 bases outside the gene matches. The chain's CDR3 is CASSLGDYLPYF. CDR3 bases: TGTGCCAGCAGCTTAGGGGACTACCTTCCGTATTTT.

As regards this clonotype: The junction and the germline gene differ at one end; a read error may be behind it. V is TRBV3-1 and J is TRBJ2-1, with TRBD2 matching 7 bases. The DNA matches TRBJ2-7 better at its end, which makes the J call doubtful. Germline-derived CDR1 and CDR2 are LGHDT and YNNKEL (reference sequence). This CDR3 spans 14 amino acids. DNA for the CDR3: TGTGCCAGTAGCCGACTCGGGGGGTACAATGAGCAGTACTTC. This sequence encodes CASSRLGGYNEQYF.

There are a few counts of this clonotype. The chain uses TRBV7-2 and TRBJ2-1; D may be TRBD2 (6 bases). Germline CDR1 SGHTA, CDR2 FQGNSA. The V and J ends lost 3 bases and 1 base respectively, with 13 bases between them. The CDR3 sequence is 16 residues long. Here the CDR3 DNA reads TGTGCCAGCAGCTTTCTACCGGGGACTTCCTACAATGAGCAGTTCTTC. Protein product: CASSFLPGTSYNEQFF.

The CDR3 DNA sequence: TGCAGCGTTTTTACAGGGGGAAATTCACCCCTCCACTTT. It is translated as CSVFTGGNSPLHF. The gene calls are TRBV29-1 and TRBJ1-6, with 8 bases that match TRBD1. V lost 5 bases, J lost 7 bases, and 4 bases stayed unmatched. Germline V gene lookup returns CDR1 SQVTM and CDR2 ANQGSEA. The CDR3 is made up of 13 amino acids.

The V call is TRBV15, the J call TRBJ1-1; 8 nucleotides match TRBD1. Looked up from germline, CDR1 is LNHNV and CDR2 is YYDKDF (reference sequence). Unmatched junction bases numbered 8, after V lost 3 bases and J lost 11 bases. The CDR3 runs to 13 residues. The CDR3 is CATSSRDRIMAFF. The DNA for the CDR3 is TGTGCCACCAGCAGCCGGGACAGGATAATGGCTTTCTTT.

The chain carries TRBV4-2 and TRBJ1-1, with D possibly matching TRBD1 (5 bases). This CDR3 has 14 residues. V shed 0 bases and J shed 8 bases, with 13 bases lying between them. Germline CDR1 LGHNA, CDR2 YNFKEQ. The CDR3 loop reads CASSQEDGRDEAFF. The CDR3 nucleotides read TGTGCCAGCAGCCAAGAGGATGGCAGGGACGAAGCTTTCTTT.

The chain combines TRBV6-6 with TRBJ1-5; perhaps TRBD1 as D (6 bases). Per the germline V gene, CDR1 is MNHNY and CDR2 is SVGAGI (reference sequence). The CDR3 length is 13 residues. With 6 bases removed from V and 5 bases from J, the gap between germline ends came to 11 bases. The chain's CDR3 is CASSYRVYQPQHF. The CDR3 DNA is TGTGCCAGCAGCTACAGGGTTTATCAGCCCCAGCATTTT.

The chain is built from TRBV24-1 and TRBJ2-1; possibly TRBD2 for D (6 bases). V shed 2 bases and J shed 0 bases, with 19 bases lying between them. The CDR3 loop spans 19 amino acids. Germline CDR1 KGHDR, CDR2 SFDVKD. The DNA for the CDR3 is TGTGCCACCAGTGATTCAGACCCGGGGGTGAGTAGCTCCTACAATGAGCAGTTCTTC. Residues: CATSDSDPGVSSSYNEQFF.

V is TRBV30 and J is TRBJ1-2, with D possibly being TRBD1 (5 bases). The CDR3 extends over 13 amino acids. Germline-derived CDR1 and CDR2 are GTSNPN and SVGIG (reference sequence). Trimming removed 4 bases from V and 7 bases from J, with 16 bases in between. CDR3 coding DNA: TGTGCCTGGACCCTCGGTGGGGGACGTGGCTACACCTTC. Translated: CAWTLGGGRGYTF.

This clonotype came up a few times. This chain uses TRBV7-3 with TRBJ2-3, with TRBD1 matching 9 bases. The CDR3 loop spans 16 amino acids. The V gene end was trimmed by 1 base and the J gene end by 3 bases; junction bases not matched to a gene: 5. Germline CDR1 is SGHTA and CDR2 is FQGTGA. The CDR3 protein is CASSLNGGQGTDTQYF. CDR3 nucleotides: TGTGCCAGCAGCTTAAATGGGGGACAGGGTACAGATACGCAGTATTTT.

This chain uses TRBV4-1 with TRBJ1-4; D call uncertain. The germline V and J ends were trimmed by 1 base and 10 bases, with 10 bases remaining between them. CDR1 MGHRA and CDR2 YSYEKL come from the germline V gene. There are 13 residues in the CDR3. CDR3 sequence (DNA): TGCGCCAGCAGCCAAGGGATTGGTGGAAAACTGTTTTTT. It specifies CASSQGIGGKLFF.

The J gene is TRBJ1-2, the V gene TRBV20-1, with 7 bases aligning to TRBD1. The germline V gene encodes CDR1 DFQATT and CDR2 SNEGSKA (reference sequence). Trimming took 5 bases from V and 2 from J; bases not matched to a gene: 5. The length of the CDR3 is 13 residues. CDR3 nucleotides: TGCAGTGCTGTGGGACAGTCAAACTATGGCTACACCTTC. As protein: CSAVGQSNYGYTF.

The V and J genes are TRBV7-2 and TRBJ2-7; 7 positions match TRBD1. The CDR3 is 15 residues long. The ends lost 5 bases at V and 1 base at J; junction bases unmatched: 8. Per germline, CDR1 SGHTA and CDR2 FQGNSA. The CDR3, as DNA: TGTGCCAGCAGCACGGGCAGGGACAGTTCCTACGAGCAGTACTTC. It codes for CASSTGRDSSYEQYF.

This clonotype occurred a few times. This chain uses TRBV28 with TRBJ1-2; possible D gene TRBD1, 5 bases. CDR3 length equals 14 residues. Trimming left V 5 bases short and J 6 bases short, with 16 bases between. CDR1 is MDHEN and CDR2 is SYDVKM in the germline V gene. The DNA of the CDR3 is TGTGCCAGCAGTCCCACCCAACCGGGGCATGGCTACACCTTC. It yields the protein CASSPTQPGHGYTF.

The sample holds a few counts of this clonotype. The V call is TRBV11-2, the J call TRBJ2-3, with D possibly called TRBD1 or TRBD2 (6 bases each). Germline loops: CDR1 SGHAT, CDR2 FQNNGV. Trimming cost V 0 bases and J 6 bases, with 16 bases left between them. The CDR3 is 16 residues long. The CDR3 sequence is CASSLEGGRGRDTQYF. CDR3 bases: TGTGCCAGCAGCTTAGAGGGGGGCAGGGGAAGGGATACGCAGTATTTT.

The gene calls are TRBV4-1 and TRBJ1-1; no clear D. V was trimmed by 1 base and J by 0 bases, leaving 9 bases between them. The germline CDR1 and CDR2 sequences are MGHRA and YSYEKL. CDR3 length equals 15 residues. CDR3 sequence reads: CASSQADVLNTEAFF. CDR3 nucleotide sequence: TGCGCCAGCAGCCAAGCGGACGTACTGAACACTGAAGCTTTCTTT.